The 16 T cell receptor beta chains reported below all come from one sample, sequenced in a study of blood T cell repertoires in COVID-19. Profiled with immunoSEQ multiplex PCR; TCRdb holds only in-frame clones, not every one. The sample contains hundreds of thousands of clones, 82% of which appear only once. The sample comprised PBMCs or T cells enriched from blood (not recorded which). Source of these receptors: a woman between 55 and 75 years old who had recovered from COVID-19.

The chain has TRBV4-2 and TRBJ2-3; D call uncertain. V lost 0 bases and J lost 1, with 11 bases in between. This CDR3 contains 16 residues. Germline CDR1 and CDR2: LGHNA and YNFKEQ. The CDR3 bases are TGTGCCAGCAGCCAAGAGATGTCAAGCGGCACAGATACGCAGTATTTT. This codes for CASSQEMSSGTDTQYF.

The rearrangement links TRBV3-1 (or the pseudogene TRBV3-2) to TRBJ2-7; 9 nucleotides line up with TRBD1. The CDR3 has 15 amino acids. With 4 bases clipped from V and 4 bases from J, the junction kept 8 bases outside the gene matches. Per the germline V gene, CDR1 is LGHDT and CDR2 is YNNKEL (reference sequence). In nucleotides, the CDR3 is TGTGCCAGCAGCCCGGGGACAGGGACTGGGTACGAGCAGTACTTC. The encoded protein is CASSPGTGTGYEQYF.

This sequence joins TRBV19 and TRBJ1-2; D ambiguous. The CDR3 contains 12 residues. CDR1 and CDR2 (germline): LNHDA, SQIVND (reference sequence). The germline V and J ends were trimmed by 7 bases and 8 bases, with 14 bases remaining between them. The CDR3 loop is CASISDGEGYTF. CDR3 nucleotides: TGTGCCAGTATCTCGGACGGGGAGGGCTACACCTTC.

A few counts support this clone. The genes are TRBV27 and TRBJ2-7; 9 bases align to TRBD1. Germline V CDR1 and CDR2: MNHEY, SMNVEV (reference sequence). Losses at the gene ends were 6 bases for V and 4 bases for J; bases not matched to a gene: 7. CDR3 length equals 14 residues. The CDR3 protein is CASRRGTGSYEQYF. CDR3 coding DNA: TGTGCCAGCAGGCGCGGGACAGGGAGTTACGAGCAGTACTTC.

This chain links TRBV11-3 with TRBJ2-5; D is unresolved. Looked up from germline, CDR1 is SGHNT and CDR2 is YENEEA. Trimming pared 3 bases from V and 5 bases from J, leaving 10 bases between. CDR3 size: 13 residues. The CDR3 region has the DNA TGTGCCAGCAGCTTGCCCCCCGCGGAGACCCAGTACTTC. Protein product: CASSLPPAETQYF. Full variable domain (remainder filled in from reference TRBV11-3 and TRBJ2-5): EAGVVQSPRYKIIEKKQPVAFWCNPISGHNTLYWYLQNLGQGPELLIRYENEEAVDDSQLPKDRFSAERLKGVDSTLKIQPAELGDSAVYLCASSLPPAETQYFGPGTRLLVL.

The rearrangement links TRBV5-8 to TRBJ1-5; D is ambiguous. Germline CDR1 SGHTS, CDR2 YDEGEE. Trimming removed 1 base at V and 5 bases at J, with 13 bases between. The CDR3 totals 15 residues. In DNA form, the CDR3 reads TGTGCCAGCAGCTTGATTGGGAGATTGGATCAGCCCCAGCATTTT. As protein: CASSLIGRLDQPQHF.

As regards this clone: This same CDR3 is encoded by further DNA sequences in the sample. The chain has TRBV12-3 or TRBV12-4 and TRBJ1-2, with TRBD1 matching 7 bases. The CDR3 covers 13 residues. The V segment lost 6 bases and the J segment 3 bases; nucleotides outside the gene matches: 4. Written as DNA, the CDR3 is TGTGCCAGCAGCCCCACAGGGGACTATGGCTACACCTTC. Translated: CASSPTGDYGYTF.

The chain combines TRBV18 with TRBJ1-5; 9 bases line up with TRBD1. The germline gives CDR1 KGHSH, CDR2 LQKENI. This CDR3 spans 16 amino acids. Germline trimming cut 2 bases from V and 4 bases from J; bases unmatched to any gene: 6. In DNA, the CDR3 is TGTGCCAGCTCACCAAACGACAGGGGGACGAATCAGCCCCAGCATTTT. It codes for CASSPNDRGTNQPQHF.

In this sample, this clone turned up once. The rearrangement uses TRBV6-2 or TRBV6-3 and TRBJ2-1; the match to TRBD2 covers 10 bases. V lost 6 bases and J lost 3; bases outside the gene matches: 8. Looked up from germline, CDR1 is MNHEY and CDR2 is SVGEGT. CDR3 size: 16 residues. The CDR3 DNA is TGTGCCAGCAGCCGAAGGACTAGCGGACGCTACAATGAGCAGTTCTTC. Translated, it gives CASSRRTSGRYNEQFF.

The CDR3 DNA is TGCGCCAGCAGTGATCAAGCGGGGTCACCCTACAATGAGCAGTTCTTC. Its protein product is CASSDQAGSPYNEQFF. The chain carries TRBV10-1 and TRBJ2-1, with TRBD2 matching over 7 bases. CDR1 WNHNN and CDR2 SYGVQD come from the germline V gene (reference sequence). Trimming removed 3 bases from V and 2 bases from J; junction bases left unmatched: 7. This CDR3 spans 16 amino acids.

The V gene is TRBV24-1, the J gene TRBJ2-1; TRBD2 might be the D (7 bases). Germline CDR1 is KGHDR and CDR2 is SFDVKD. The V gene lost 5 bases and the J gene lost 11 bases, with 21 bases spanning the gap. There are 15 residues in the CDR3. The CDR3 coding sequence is TGTGCCACCAGTGCTTCCTGGGGAGGGGGATTTCAGCAGTTCTTC. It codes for CATSASWGGGFQQFF.

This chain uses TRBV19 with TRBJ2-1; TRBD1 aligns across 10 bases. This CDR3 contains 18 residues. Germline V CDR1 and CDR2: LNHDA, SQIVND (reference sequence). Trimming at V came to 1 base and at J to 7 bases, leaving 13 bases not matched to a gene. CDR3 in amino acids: CASSIGPPGQGPRNEQFF. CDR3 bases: TGTGCCAGTAGTATAGGACCTCCGGGACAGGGGCCTCGGAATGAGCAGTTCTTC.

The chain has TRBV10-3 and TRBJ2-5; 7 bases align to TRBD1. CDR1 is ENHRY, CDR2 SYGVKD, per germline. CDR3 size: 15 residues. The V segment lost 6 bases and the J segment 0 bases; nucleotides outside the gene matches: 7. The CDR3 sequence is CAISPQTGHQETQYF. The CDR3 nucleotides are TGTGCCATCAGCCCTCAGACAGGGCACCAAGAGACCCAGTACTTC.

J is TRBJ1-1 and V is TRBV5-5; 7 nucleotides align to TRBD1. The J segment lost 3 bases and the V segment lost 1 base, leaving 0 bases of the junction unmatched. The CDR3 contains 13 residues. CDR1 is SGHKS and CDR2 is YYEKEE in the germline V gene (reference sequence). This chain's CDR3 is CASSLTGDTEAFF. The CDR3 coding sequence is TGTGCCAGCAGCTTGACAGGGGACACTGAAGCTTTCTTT.

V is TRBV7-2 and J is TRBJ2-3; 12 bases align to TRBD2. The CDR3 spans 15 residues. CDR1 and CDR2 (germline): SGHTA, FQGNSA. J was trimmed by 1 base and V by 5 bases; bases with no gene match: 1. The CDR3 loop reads CASSRTSGGTDTQYF. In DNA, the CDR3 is TGTGCCAGCAGCCGGACTAGCGGGGGCACAGATACGCAGTATTTT.

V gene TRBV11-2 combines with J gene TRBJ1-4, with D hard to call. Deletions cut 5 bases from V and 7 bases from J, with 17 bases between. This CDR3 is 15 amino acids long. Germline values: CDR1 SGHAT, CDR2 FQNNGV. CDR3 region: CASSPEAGFREKLFF. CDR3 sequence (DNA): TGTGCCAGCAGCCCGGAAGCGGGGTTCCGTGAAAAACTGTTTTTT.